The rows below give T cell receptor beta chains drawn from one sample of a study of shared clonotypes between healthy human individuals. TCRdb keeps only in-frame clones here, not all; method: immunoSEQ multiplex PCR. The data show about 2.4 million clones, just over 90% seen once. Sequenced: naive CD4+ T cells sorted from blood. These receptor sequences come from a young man in good health. CDR3s include the opening cysteine and the closing phenylalanine or tryptophan. The D gene is left open where the match is weak. Rows give clone size only sometimes, using once, few, many, or a class for an expanded clone.

D gene	CDR3 length	V gene	clone size	J gene	CDR3 DNA	CDR3 protein
-	15	TRBV5-1	-	TRBJ2-7	TGCGCCAGCAGTTTCGAGGGGACGGCCCCCTACGAGCAGTACTTC	CASSFEGTAPYEQYF
-	14	TRBV5-1	once	TRBJ2-7	TGCGCCAGCAGCTACCTGGGACTTACCTACGAGCAGTACTTC	CASSYLGLTYEQYF
-	14	TRBV4-3	-	TRBJ2-7	TGCGCCAGCAGCCAAGATCGATTGGGTCACGAGCAGTACTTC	CASSQDRLGHEQYF
-	14	TRBV6-1	-	TRBJ2-7	TGTGCCAGCAGTGAAGACATCTCTCCTCGCGAGCAGTACTTC	CASSEDISPREQYF
TRBD2	16	TRBV7-9	once	TRBJ2-7	TGTGCCAGCAGCTTAGGCGGGACTAGCAATCCCTACGAGCAGTACTTC	CASSLGGTSNPYEQYF
-	13	TRBV6-1	-	TRBJ2-4	TGTGCCAGCAGTGAAATCCTGGTTCCCATTCAGTACTTC	CASSEILVPIQYF
-	13	TRBV18	-	TRBJ2-1	TGTGCCAGCTCGGGGGACCGAGTTTATGAGCAGTTCTTC	CASSGDRVYEQFF
TRBD2	15	TRBV6-1	-	TRBJ2-7	TGTGCCAGCAGTGAAGGCCCGGGGGGGCCCTACGAGCAGTACTTC	CASSEGPGGPYEQYF
TRBD1	16	TRBV5-1	-	TRBJ2-7	TGCGCCAGCAGCTTTCTCACAGGGGGAAGATTTGACGAGCAGTACTTC	CASSFLTGGRFDEQYF
-	14	TRBV9	-	TRBJ1-6	TGTGCCAGCAGCGTAGCCCCGGAGGATTCACCCCTCCACTTT	CASSVAPEDSPLHF
-	12	TRBV6-6	-	TRBJ2-1	TGTGCCAGCAGCCGAGTCGAGGATGAGCAGTTCTTC	CASSRVEDEQFF
-	15	TRBV7-2	-	TRBJ2-1	TGTGCCAGCAGCCCTCGGACGGCAGTTTACAATGAGCAGTTCTTC	CASSPRTAVYNEQFF
-	9	TRBV29-1	-	TRBJ1-1	TGCAGCGTTTCCCCCGAAGCTTTCTTT	CSVSPEAFF
-	13	TRBV6-5	-	TRBJ2-7	TGTGCCAGCAGTCCCCGGGGGAAACTCGAGCAGTACTTC	CASSPRGKLEQYF
TRBD1	15	TRBV5-1	-	TRBJ2-2	TGCGCCAGCAGCTTGGCACAGGGGGTGACCGGGGAGCTGTTTTTT	CASSLAQGVTGELFF
-	13	TRBV10-2	-	TRBJ2-7	TGCGCCAGCAGTGAGTCAGTTGCCTACGAGCAGTACTTC	CASSESVAYEQYF
-	12	TRBV25-1	-	TRBJ1-1	TGTGCCAGCAGTGGAACCGGGGGGAAAGCTTTCTTT	CASSGTGGKAFF
TRBD2	17	TRBV9	once	TRBJ2-2	TGTGCCAGCAGCGGACTTAGCGGGAGGTTTGGTACCGGGGAGCTGTTTTTT	CASSGLSGRFGTGELFF
TRBD2	15	TRBV5-1	-	TRBJ2-5	TGCGCCAGCAGCTTGGATACTAGCGGGGGAGAGACCCAGTACTTC	CASSLDTSGGETQYF
-	16	TRBV10-1	once	TRBJ2-2	TGCGCCAGCAGTGAGGGGGGGGCGCCGAACACCGGGGAGCTGTTTTTT	CASSEGGAPNTGELFF
-	15	TRBV30	-	TRBJ1-2	TGTGCCTGGAGTGTACTTGCGGCTTGGACAGTTGGCTACACCTTC	CAWSVLAAWTVGYTF
-	16	TRBV7-8	-	TRBJ1-2	TGTGCCAGCAGCTTAGATGTTTCAGGGCTGAACTATGGCTACACCTTC	CASSLDVSGLNYGYTF
TRBD1	16	TRBV18	-	TRBJ2-7	TGTGCCAGCTCACTGGCCGGAGGGACAGGGTTCGTCGAGCAGTACTTC	CASSLAGGTGFVEQYF
-	12	TRBV7-8	-	TRBJ2-7	TGTGCCAGCAGCCGCCAGGGGTACGAGCAGTACTTC	CASSRQGYEQYF
-	13	TRBV28	-	TRBJ2-2	TGTGCCAGCATAAGGGGGGGGGCCTGGGAGCTGTTTTTT	CASIRGGAWELFF
-	15	TRBV28	-	TRBJ1-6	TGTGCCAGCACCGCCGCGACAGCCTATAATTCACCCCTCCACTTT	CASTAATAYNSPLHF
-	13	TRBV5-1	-	TRBJ2-2	TGCGCCCCCTTGACCGGAGGCACCGGGGAGCTGTTTTTT	CAPLTGGTGELFF
-	13	TRBV11-2	-	TRBJ2-2	TGTGCCAGCGCTACCACTCCCTCCGGGGAGCTGTTTTTT	CASATTPSGELFF
-	12	TRBV6-6	-	TRBJ2-5	TGTGCCAGCACCCCTCCAGGAGAGACCCAGTACTTC	CASTPPGETQYF
-	15	TRBV4-3	-	TRBJ2-5	TGCGCCAGCAGCCAAGGGTGGTCCTTTCAAGAGACCCAGTACTTC	CASSQGWSFQETQYF
TRBD1	14	TRBV6-6	-	TRBJ1-2	TGTGCCAGCAGTTACGGGACAGGGGACTATGGCTACACCTTC	CASSYGTGDYGYTF
TRBD1	13	TRBV10-2	-	TRBJ2-3	TGCGCCAGCAGCCCTGGACAGGCCCTAACGCAGTATTTT	CASSPGQALTQYF
-	15	TRBV7-8	-	TRBJ2-7	TGTGCCAGCAGCTCGGAGCCGGGGGCTACCTACGAGCAGTACTTC	CASSSEPGATYEQYF
-	14	TRBV5-5	once	TRBJ2-7	TGTGCCAGCAGCCAAGGGGCCAGCTCCTACGAGCAGTACTTC	CASSQGASSYEQYF
-	16	TRBV5-6	-	TRBJ1-1	TGTGCCAGCAGCGTGGGCGTAGGGACTATGAACACTGAAGCTTTCTTT	CASSVGVGTMNTEAFF
TRBD1	15	TRBV19	-	TRBJ2-1	TGTGCCAGTAGTGCCCCGGACAGGGGGAACAATGAGCAGTTCTTC	CASSAPDRGNNEQFF
-	13	TRBV30	-	TRBJ1-2	TGTGCCTGGAGGGGGTTAGGGGTTCTAGGCTACACCTTC	CAWRGLGVLGYTF
-	16	TRBV6-6	-	TRBJ2-7	TGTGCCAGCAGTTTAGGGGCGAGGCGTGCCCCCTTCGAGCAGTACTTC	CASSLGARRAPFEQYF
TRBD2	14	TRBV29-1	-	TRBJ2-1	TGCAGCGTAAGGGAACTAGCGGGCTCCAATGAGCAGTTCTTC	CSVRELAGSNEQFF
-	14	TRBV28	-	TRBJ1-2	TGTGCCAGCAGTATCGGTTTGACGGTTTATGGCTACACCTTC	CASSIGLTVYGYTF
-	15	TRBV4-1	-	TRBJ1-6	TGCGCCAGCAGCCAGGCCTCGACCCGAAATTACGGCCTCCACTTT	CASSQASTRNYGLHF
TRBD2	14	TRBV10-3	-	TRBJ2-7	TGTGCCATCAGTGAGTCGGGACTAGCGGGAGCGGTGTACTTC	CAISESGLAGAVYF
-	15	TRBV25-1	-	TRBJ1-1	TGTGCCAGCAGTGCTGGGGGCTCGGGGAACACTGAAGCTTTCTTT	CASSAGGSGNTEAFF